These T cell receptor beta chains were read from a single sample in a study of blood T cell repertoires in COVID-19. Data came from immunoSEQ multiplex PCR; TCRdb stores just in-frame clones and leaves some out. The data show roughly 60,000 clones, with 92% seen just once and 4.6% held by the top ten. Sequences were obtained from peripheral blood. Receptor source: a man between 50 and 59 years old with active COVID-19. Both conserved end residues are part of each CDR3. The D gene is left open where the match is weak. Clone size is not always given. Where it is, it says once, few, many or a class for expanded clones.

D	length	V	J	size	CDR3	DNA
.	16	TRBV14	TRBJ1-1	.	CASSQDPGYGITEAFF	TGTGCCAGCAGCCAAGATCCCGGGTATGGTATCACTGAAGCTTTCTTT
.	14	TRBV4-1	TRBJ1-1	.	CASSQEGRGIEAFF	TGCGCCAGCAGCCAAGAAGGCAGGGGAATTGAAGCTTTCTTT
TRBD1	12	TRBV12-3/TRBV12-4	TRBJ2-7	few	CASSEMTGEQYF	TGTGCCAGCAGCGAAATGACAGGGGAGCAGTACTTC
.	14	TRBV24-1	TRBJ2-3	.	CATSPAGPTDTQYF	TGTGCCACCAGCCCGGCGGGGCCCACAGATACGCAGTATTTT
.	17	TRBV19	TRBJ2-5	.	CASSIGGGLSLGETQYF	TGTGCCAGTAGTATAGGGGGAGGACTATCCCTCGGGGAGACCCAGTACTTC
.	13	TRBV28	TRBJ2-7	.	CATERGYTYEQYF	TGTGCCACCGAAAGGGGGTACACCTACGAGCAGTACTTC
.	14	TRBV28	TRBJ2-2	.	CASRGIGGTGELFF	TGTGCCAGCAGGGGAATCGGGGGAACCGGGGAGCTGTTTTTT
.	14	TRBV27	TRBJ2-1	.	CASRRSGLYNEQFF	TGTGCCAGCAGACGTTCAGGCCTCTACAATGAGCAGTTCTTC
.	16	TRBV7-9	TRBJ2-1	.	CASSSLAVLSYNEQFF	TGTGCCAGCAGCTCGCTAGCAGTACTCTCCTACAATGAGCAGTTCTTC
TRBD2	15	TRBV2	TRBJ2-7	.	CASSEMGLAGQEQYF	TGTGCCAGCAGTGAAATGGGACTAGCGGGGCAAGAGCAGTACTTC
.	15	TRBV5-1	TRBJ1-2	.	CASSAGATTQTGYTF	TGCGCCAGCAGCGCGGGTGCTACCACACAAACTGGCTACACCTTC
.	13	TRBV12-3/TRBV12-4	TRBJ2-7	.	CASSLSVGVEQYF	TGTGCCAGCAGTTTATCAGTAGGGGTCGAGCAGTACTTC
TRBD1	14	TRBV28	TRBJ1-5	.	CASTETGGYQPQHF	TGTGCCAGCACCGAGACAGGGGGCTATCAGCCCCAGCATTTT
.	16	TRBV28	TRBJ2-7	.	CASSRAPGQGTYEQYF	TGTGCCAGCAGTCGAGCCCCCGGCCAGGGGACCTACGAGCAGTACTTC
TRBD2	16	TRBV13	TRBJ2-5	.	CASSLERGVIQETQYF	TGTGCCAGCAGCTTAGAGCGGGGGGTCATCCAAGAGACCCAGTACTTC
TRBD1	16	TRBV28	TRBJ2-7	.	CASSTIGTGQAYEQYF	TGTGCCAGCTCAACGATCGGGACAGGGCAAGCCTACGAGCAGTACTTC